Here is one TCR beta chain with its context. Its antigen is as yet unknown. This sample stems from a study of vaccination and CD4 T cells after COVID-19. At the level of the study: Stimulation of the cells used overlapping spike peptide pools from SARS-CoV-2 and from the common cold coronaviruses HCoV-NL63, HCoV-OC43 and HCoV-229E.

The Oncomine TCR Beta short-read assay was applied to DNA of cultured CD4+ T cells. Scientists extracted genomic DNA from CD4+ T cells grown in culture. TCRdb fed the PCR reads into MiXCR, producing one record per CDR3 protein. The sample shows over 11,000 distinct CDR3 sequences, more than 20% of them seen only once. The sample's treatment: roughly 10-day PBMC culture with coronavirus spike peptide pools or control peptides (ViraFEST assay). V dropped 7 bases and J dropped 5 bases, with 14 bases sitting between them. Germline V gives CDR1 MDHEN, CDR2 SYDVKM. The CDR3 totals 13 residues. General study findings and limits: For convalescent patients, 304 of the 307 vaccine-specific clones analyzed were classified as spike mono-reactive.

The chain is built from TRBV28 and TRBJ1-2; D may be TRBD1 (5 bases). The material sequenced was CD4+ T cells from blood, cultured in vitro, taken after SARS-CoV-2 vaccination. The sequence was obtained from a human donor who had recovered from COVID-19. CDR3 DNA: TGTGCCAGCATTTCCCCAGGGCTATATGGCTACACCTTC. Amino acid sequence: CASISPGLYGYTF.